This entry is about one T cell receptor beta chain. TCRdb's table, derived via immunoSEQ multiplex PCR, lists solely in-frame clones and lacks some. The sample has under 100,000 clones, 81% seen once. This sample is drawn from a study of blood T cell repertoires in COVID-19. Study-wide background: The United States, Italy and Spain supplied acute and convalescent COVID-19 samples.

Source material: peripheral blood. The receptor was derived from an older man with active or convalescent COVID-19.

CDR3 region: CASGKGGTNEKLFF. For the CDR3, the DNA is TGTGCCAGCGGTAAGGGGGGGACTAATGAAAAACTGTTTTTT. The rearrangement links TRBV25-1 to TRBJ1-4; D is perhaps TRBD1 (6 bases). Germline-derived CDR1 and CDR2 are MGHDK and SYGVNS. The ends were cut back, 8 bases at V and 2 bases at J, with 12 bases in the middle. There are 14 residues in the CDR3.